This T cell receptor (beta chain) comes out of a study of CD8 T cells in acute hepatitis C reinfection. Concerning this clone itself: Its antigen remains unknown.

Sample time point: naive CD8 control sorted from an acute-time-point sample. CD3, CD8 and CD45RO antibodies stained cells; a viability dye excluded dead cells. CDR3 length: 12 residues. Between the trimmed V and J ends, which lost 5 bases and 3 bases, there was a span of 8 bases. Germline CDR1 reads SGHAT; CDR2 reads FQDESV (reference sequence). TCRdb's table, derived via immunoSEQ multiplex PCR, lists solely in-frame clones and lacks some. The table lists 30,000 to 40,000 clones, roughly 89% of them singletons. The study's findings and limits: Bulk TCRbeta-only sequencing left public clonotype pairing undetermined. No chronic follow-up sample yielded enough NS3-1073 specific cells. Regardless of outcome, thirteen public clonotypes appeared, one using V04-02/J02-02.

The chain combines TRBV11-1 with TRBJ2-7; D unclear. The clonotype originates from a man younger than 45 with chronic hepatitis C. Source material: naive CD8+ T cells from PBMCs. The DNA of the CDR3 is TGTGCCAGCAGCGCGAGTTTCTACGAGCAGTACTTC. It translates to CASSASFYEQYF.